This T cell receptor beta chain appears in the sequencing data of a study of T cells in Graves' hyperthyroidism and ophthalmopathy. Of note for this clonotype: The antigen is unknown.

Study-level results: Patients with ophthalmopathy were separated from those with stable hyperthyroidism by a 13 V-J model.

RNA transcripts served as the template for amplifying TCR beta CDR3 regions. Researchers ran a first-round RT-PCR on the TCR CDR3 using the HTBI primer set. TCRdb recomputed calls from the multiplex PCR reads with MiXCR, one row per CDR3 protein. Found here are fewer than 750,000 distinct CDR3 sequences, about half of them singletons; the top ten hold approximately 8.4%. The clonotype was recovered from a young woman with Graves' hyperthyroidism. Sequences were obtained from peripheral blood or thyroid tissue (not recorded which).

CDR3 sequence: CASSRQGGRAYNEQFF. The CDR3 DNA follows: TGTGCCAGCAGCCGCCAGGGCGGGAGGGCCTACAATGAGCAGTTCTTC. V and J are TRBV2 and TRBJ2-5; 9 nucleotides line up with TRBD2. The DNA end is a closer match to TRBJ2-1, so the J assignment may be wrong. The V gene's germline CDR1 is SNHLY and CDR2 FYNNEI. The CDR3 runs to 16 residues.